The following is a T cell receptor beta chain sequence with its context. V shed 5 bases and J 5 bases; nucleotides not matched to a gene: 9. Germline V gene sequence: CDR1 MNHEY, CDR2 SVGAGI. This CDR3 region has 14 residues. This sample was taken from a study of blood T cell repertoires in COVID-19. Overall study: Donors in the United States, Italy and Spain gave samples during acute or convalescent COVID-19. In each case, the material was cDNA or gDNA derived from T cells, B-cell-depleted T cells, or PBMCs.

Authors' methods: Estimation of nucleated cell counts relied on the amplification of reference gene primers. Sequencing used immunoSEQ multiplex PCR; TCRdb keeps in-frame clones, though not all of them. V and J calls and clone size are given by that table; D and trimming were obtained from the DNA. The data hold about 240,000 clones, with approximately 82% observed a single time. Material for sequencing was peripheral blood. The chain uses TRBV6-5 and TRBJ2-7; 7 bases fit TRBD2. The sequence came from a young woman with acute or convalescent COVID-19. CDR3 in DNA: TGTGCCAGCAGTAGCTTGCGGGAGATAAACGAGCAGTACTTC. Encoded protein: CASSSLREINEQYF.